This T cell receptor (beta chain) was documented in a study of shared clonotypes between healthy human individuals. This clone was seen a handful of times. This same CDR3 is encoded by further DNA sequences in the sample. Produced via immunoSEQ multiplex PCR; TCRdb's table is partial and in-frame only. The table has about 2.1 million clones, roughly 91% seen once. CD8 cells classed as naive were CD45RO-negative and positively selected for CCR7, excluding terminally differentiated effector memory CD45RA+ cells. Germline values: CDR1 MNHEY, CDR2 SMNVEV (reference sequence). V was pared by 5 bases and J by 4 bases, with 7 bases of the junction left unmatched. The CDR3 sequence is 14 residues long.

This receptor was identified in a man aged 18 to 35 in good health. Some clones in this sample may be carry-over from other donors' samples. J is TRBJ1-2 and V is TRBV27; 7 bases align to TRBD1. Sequenced: naive CD8+ T cells from PBMCs. The CDR3 protein is CASSPLGQIYGYTF. CDR3 in DNA: TGTGCCAGCAGTCCCCTGGGACAGATCTATGGCTACACCTTC.